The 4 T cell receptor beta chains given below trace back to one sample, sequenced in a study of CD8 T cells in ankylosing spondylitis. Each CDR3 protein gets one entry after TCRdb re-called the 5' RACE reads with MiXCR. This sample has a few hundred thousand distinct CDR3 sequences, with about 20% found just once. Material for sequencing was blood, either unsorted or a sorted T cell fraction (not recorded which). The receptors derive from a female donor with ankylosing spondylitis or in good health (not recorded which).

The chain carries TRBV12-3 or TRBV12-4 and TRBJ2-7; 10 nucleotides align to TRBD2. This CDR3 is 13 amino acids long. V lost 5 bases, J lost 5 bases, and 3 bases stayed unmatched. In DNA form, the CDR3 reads TGTGCCAGCAGTCCCGGGACTAGCGACGAGCAGTACTTC. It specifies CASSPGTSDEQYF.

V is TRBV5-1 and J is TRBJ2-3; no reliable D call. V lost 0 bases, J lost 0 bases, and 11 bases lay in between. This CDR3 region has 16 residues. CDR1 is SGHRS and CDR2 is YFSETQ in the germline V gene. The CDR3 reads CASSLGMAKSTDTQYF. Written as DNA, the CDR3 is TGCGCCAGCAGCTTGGGGATGGCAAAGAGCACAGATACGCAGTATTTT.

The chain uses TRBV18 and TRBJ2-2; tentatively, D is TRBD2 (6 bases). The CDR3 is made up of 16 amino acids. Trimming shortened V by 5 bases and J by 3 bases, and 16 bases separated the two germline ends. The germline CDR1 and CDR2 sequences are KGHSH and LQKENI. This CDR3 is CASSSGGTEYTGELFF. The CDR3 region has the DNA TGTGCCAGCTCATCTGGAGGGACCGAATACACCGGGGAGCTGTTTTTT.

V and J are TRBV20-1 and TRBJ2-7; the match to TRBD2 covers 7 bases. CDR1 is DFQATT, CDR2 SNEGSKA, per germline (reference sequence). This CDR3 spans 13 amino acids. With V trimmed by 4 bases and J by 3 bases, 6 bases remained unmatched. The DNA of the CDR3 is TGCAGTGCTATAAGCGGGATAGACTACGAGCAGTACTTC. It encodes CSAISGIDYEQYF.